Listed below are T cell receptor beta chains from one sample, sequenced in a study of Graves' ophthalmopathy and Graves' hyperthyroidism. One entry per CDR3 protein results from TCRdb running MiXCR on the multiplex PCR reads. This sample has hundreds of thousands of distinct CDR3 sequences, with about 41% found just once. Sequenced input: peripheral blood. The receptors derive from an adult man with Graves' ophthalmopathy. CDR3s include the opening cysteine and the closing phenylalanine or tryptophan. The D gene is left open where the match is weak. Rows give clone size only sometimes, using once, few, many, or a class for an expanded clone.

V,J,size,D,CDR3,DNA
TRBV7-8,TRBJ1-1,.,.,CASSASFNTEAFF,TGTGCCAGCAGCGCGTCTTTCAACACTGAAGCTTTCTTT
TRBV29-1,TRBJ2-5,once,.,CSGDQGVQETQYF,TGCAGCGGAGATCAGGGAGTCCAAGAGACCCAGTACTTC
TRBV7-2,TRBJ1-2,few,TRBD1,CASSQEPTGGYGYTF,TGCGCCAGCAGCCAAGAGCCGACAGGGGGGTATGGCTACACCTTC
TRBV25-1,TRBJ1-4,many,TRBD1,CASSSTGTANEKLFF,TGTGCCAGCAGTTCAACCGGGACAGCTAATGAAAAACTGTTTTTT
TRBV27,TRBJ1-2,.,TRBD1,CASSSFGDSNYGYTF,TGTGCCAGCAGTTCGTTTGGGGACAGCAACTATGGCTACACCTTC
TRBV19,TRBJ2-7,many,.,CASSPGVSYEQYF,TGTGCCAGTAGTCCGGGGGTCTCCTACGAGCAGTACTTC
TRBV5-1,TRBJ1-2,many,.,CASSLSGQGRGYTF,TGCGCCAGCAGCTTGTCGGGGCAGGGTCGAGGCTACACCTTC
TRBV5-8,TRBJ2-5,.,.,CASSTAGGLGETQYF,TGTGCCAGCAGCACGGCCGGGGGGCTGGGCGAGACCCAGTACTTC
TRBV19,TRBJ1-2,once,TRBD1,CAWSVRWTGADYGYTF,TGTGCCTGGAGTGTACGGTGGACAGGGGCGGACTATGGCTACACCTTC
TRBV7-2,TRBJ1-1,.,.,CASSPLGVGTEAFF,TGTGCCAGCAGCCCCCTAGGGGTCGGAACTGAAGCTTTCTTT
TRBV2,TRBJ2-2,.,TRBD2,CASSATGGHNTGELFF,TGTGCCAGCAGTGCCACGGGGGGTCATAACACCGGGGAGCTGTTTTTT
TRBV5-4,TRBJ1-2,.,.,CASSSPGERGDYGYTF,TGTGCCAGCAGTTCGCCTGGAGAACGGGGCGACTATGGCTACACCTTC
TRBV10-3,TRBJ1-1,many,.,CAISEEVGGGGTEAFF,TGTGCCATCAGTGAGGAGGTAGGAGGGGGAGGCACTGAAGCTTTCTTT
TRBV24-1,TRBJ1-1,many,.,CATSHNTEAFF,TGTGCCACCAGTCATAACACTGAAGCTTTCTTT
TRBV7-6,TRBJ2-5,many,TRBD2,CASSFGGTSGGVQETQYF,TGTGCCAGCAGCTTTGGTGGGACTAGCGGGGGAGTACAAGAGACCCAGTACTTC
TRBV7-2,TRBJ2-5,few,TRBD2,CASRSSGAGDTQYF,TGTGCCAGCAGATCTAGCGGGGCGGGGGATACGCAGTACTTC
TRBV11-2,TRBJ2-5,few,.,CASSLGTSFETQYF,TGTGCCAGCAGCTTAGGGACAAGCTTCGAGACCCAGTACTTC
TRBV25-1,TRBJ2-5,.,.,CASSLAQRYGKTQYF,TGTGCCAGCAGCTTAGCTCAGCGGTACGGGAAGACCCAGTACTTC
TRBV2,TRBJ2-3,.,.,CASSLDSGPRWQYF,TGTGCCAGCAGCTTAGACAGCGGTCCTAGGTGGCAGTATTTT
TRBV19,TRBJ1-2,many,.,CASSIDAGTLYGYTF,TGTGCCAGTAGTATAGATGCTGGCACCCTGTATGGCTACACCTTC
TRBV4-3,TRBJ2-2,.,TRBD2,CASSPGRGMGLFF,TGCGCCAGCAGCCCCGGGCGGGGGATGGGGTTGTTTTTT
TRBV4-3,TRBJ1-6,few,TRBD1,CASSHPTRGRNSPLHF,TGCGCCAGCAGCCACCCCACCAGGGGGCGGAATTCACCCCTCCACTTT
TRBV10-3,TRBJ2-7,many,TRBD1,CAISDFDRERSGEQYF,TGTGCCATCAGTGACTTCGACAGGGAACGTTCCGGCGAGCAGTACTTC
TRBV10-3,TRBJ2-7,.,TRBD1,CAISELVEGQGTPSYEQYF,TGTGCCATCAGTGAGTTGGTAGAGGGACAGGGTACCCCCTCCTACGAGCAGTACTTC
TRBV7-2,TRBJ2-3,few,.,CASSSWGGDKDTQYF,TGTGCCAGCAGCTCCTGGGGGGGCGACAAAGATACGCAGTATTTT
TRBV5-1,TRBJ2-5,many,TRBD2,CASSLGTAGFEETQYF,TGCGCCAGCAGCTTGGGCACAGCGGGGTTCGAAGAGACCCAGTACTTC
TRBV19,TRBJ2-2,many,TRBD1,CASNTGGASGELFF,TGTGCCAGTAACACAGGGGGCGCCTCCGGGGAGCTGTTTTTT
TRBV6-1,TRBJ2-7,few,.,CASSDQGGSEQYF,TGTGCCAGCAGTGACCAGGGGGGCTCCGAGCAGTACTTC
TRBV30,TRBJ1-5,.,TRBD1,CAWSVRGPGQPQHF,TGTGCCTGGAGTGTAAGGGGGCCTGGCCAGCCCCAGCATTTT
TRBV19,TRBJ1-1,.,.,CASTDRLGTEAFF,TGTGCCAGTACGGACAGACTGGGAACTGAAGCTTTCTTT
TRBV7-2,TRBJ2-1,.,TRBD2,CASSSKRLAGGNEQFF,TGTGCCAGCAGCTCCAAACGACTAGCGGGAGGGAATGAGCAGTTCTTC
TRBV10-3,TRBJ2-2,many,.,CASSFELVSGELFF,TGTGCCAGCAGCTTCGAACTAGTTTCCGGGGAGCTGTTTTTT
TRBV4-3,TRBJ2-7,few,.,CASSHIGSRGYEQYF,TGCGCCAGCAGCCACATCGGGAGCAGGGGCTACGAGCAGTACTTC
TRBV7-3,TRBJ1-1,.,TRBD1,CASSPKGATTEAFF,TGTGCCAGCAGCCCTAAGGGGGCGACCACTGAAGCTTTCTTT
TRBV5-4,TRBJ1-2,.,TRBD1,CASSLGDRTSNYGYTF,TGTGCCAGCAGCTTGGGGGACAGGACCTCTAACTATGGCTACACCTTC
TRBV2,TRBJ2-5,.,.,CASSLGSYEETQYF,TGTGCCAGCAGCCTGGGGTCCTATGAAGAGACCCAGTACTTC
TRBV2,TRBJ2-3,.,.,CASSEAQDTQYF,TGTGCCAGCAGTGAAGCGCAAGATACGCAGTATTTT
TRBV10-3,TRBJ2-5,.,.,CAISVGGDTQETQYF,TGTGCCATCAGTGTGGGGGGAGACACTCAAGAGACCCAGTACTTC
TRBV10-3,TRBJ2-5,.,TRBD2,CARGLAGGGSTGEQYF,TGTGCCAGGGGACTAGCGGGGGGGGGGTCCACCGGGGAGCAGTACTTC
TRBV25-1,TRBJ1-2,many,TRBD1,CASSDPGQGAPGYTF,TGTGCCAGCAGTGATCCGGGACAGGGGGCGCCTGGCTACACCTTC
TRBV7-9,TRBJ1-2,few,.,CASSEPGLSYGYTF,TGTGCCAGCAGCGAACCGGGACTAAGCTATGGCTACACCTTC
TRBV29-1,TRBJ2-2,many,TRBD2,CSVGTSGLNTGELFF,TGCAGCGTTGGGACTAGCGGACTAAACACCGGGGAGCTGTTTTTT
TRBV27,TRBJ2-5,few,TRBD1,CASAQGAGETQYF,TGTGCCAGTGCTCAGGGGGCGGGGGAGACCCAGTACTTC
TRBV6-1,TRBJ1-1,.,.,CASNQGRANTEAFF,TGTGCCAGCAACCAGGGCAGGGCGAACACTGAAGCTTTCTTT